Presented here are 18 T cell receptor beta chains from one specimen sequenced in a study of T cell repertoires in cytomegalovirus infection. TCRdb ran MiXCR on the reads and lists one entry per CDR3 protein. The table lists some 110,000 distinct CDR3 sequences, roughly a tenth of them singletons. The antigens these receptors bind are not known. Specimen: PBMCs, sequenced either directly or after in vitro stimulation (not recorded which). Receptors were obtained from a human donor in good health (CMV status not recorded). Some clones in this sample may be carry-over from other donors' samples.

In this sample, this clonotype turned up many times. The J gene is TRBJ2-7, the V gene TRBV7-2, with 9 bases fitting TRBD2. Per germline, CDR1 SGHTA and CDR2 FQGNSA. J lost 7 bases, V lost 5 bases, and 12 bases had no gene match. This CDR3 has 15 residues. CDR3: CASSSWAGGGEEQYF. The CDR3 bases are TGTGCCAGCAGCAGCTGGGCGGGAGGGGGGGAGGAGCAGTACTTC.

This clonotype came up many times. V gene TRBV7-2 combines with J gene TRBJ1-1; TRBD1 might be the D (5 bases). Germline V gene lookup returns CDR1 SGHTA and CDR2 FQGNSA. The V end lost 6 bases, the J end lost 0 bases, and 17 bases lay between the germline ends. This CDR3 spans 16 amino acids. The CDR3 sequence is CASSPYPTALNTEAFF. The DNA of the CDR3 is TGTGCCAGCAGTCCGTACCCGACAGCGCTGAACACTGAAGCTTTCTTT. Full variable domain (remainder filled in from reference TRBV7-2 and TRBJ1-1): GAGVSQSPSNKVTEKGKDVELRCDPISGHTALYWYRQSLGQGLEFLIYFQGNSAPDKSGLPSDRFSAERTGGSVSTLTIQRTQQEDSAVYLCASSPYPTALNTEAFFGQGTRLTVV.

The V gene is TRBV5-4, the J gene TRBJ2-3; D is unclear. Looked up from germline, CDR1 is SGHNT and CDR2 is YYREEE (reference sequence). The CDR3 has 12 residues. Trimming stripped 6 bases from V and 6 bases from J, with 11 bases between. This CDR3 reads CASNVVGDTQYF. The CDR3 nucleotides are TGTGCCAGCAACGTGGTCGGGGATACGCAGTATTTT.

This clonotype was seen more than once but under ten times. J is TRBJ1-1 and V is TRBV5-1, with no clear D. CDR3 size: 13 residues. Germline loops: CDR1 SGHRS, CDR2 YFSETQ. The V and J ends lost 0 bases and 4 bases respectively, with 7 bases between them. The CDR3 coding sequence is TGCGCCAGCAGCTTGGACCCGAGCACTGAAGCTTTCTTT. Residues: CASSLDPSTEAFF.

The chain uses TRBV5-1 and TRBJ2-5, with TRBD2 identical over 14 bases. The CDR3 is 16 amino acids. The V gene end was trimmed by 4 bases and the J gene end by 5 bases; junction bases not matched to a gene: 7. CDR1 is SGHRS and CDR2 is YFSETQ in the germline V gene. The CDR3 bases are TGCGCCAGCAGCAAGGGGACTAGCGGGAGAAGGGAGACCCAGTACTTC. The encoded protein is CASSKGTSGRRETQYF.

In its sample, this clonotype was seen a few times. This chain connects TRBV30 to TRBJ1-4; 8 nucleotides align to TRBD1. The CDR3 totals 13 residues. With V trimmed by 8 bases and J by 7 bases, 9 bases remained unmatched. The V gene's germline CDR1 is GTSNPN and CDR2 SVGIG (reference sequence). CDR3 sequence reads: CAGIQGAREKLFF. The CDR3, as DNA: TGTGCCGGGATTCAGGGGGCGCGTGAAAAACTGTTTTTT.

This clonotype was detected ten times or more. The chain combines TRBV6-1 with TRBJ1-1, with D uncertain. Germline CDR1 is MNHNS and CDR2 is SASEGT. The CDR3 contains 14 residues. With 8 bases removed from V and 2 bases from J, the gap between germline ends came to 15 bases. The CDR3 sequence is CASCPPGINTEAFF. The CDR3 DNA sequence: TGTGCCAGCTGCCCTCCCGGGATAAACACTGAAGCTTTCTTT.

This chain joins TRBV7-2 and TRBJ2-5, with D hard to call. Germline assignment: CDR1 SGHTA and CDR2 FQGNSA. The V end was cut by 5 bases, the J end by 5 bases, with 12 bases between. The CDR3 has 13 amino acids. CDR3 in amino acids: CASSLYGRETQYF. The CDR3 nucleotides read TGTGCCAGCAGCCTCTACGGACGGGAGACCCAGTACTTC. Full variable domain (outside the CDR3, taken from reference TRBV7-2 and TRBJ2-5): GAGVSQSPSNKVTEKGKDVELRCDPISGHTALYWYRQSLGQGLEFLIYFQGNSAPDKSGLPSDRFSAERTGGSVSTLTIQRTQQEDSAVYLCASSLYGRETQYFGPGTRLLVL.

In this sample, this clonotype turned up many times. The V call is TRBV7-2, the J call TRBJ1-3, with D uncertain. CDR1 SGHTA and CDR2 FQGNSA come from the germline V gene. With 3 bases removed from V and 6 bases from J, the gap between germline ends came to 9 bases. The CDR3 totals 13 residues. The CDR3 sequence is CASSFSLENTIYF. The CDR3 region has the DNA TGTGCCAGCAGCTTCTCTTTGGAAAACACCATATATTTT.

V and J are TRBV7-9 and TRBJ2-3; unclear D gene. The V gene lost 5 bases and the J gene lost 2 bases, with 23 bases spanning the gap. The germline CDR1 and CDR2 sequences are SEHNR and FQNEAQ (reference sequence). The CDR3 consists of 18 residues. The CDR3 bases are TGTGCCAGCAGCCGGAACGTTGGTAGGGCCAATAACACAGATACGCAGTATTTT. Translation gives CASSRNVGRANNTDTQYF.

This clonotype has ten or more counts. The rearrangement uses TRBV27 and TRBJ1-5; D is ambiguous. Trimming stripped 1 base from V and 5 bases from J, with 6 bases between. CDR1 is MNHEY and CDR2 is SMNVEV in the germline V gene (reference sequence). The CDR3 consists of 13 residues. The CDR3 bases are TGTGCCAGCAGTTTATGGGGTGATCAGCCCCAGCATTTT. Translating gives CASSLWGDQPQHF.

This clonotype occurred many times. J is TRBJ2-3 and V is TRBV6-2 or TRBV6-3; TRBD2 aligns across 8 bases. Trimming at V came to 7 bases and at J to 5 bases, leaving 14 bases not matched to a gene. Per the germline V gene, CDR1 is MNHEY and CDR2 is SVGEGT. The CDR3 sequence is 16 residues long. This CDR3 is CASTLGSGSHQDTQYF. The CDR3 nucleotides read TGTGCCAGCACCTTGGGGAGCGGGAGCCATCAAGATACGCAGTATTTT.

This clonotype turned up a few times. In DNA, the CDR3 is TGCAGTCTAACGGACACTAACCGGGGAGAGACCCAGTACTTC. The encoded protein is CSLTDTNRGETQYF. The chain employs TRBV20-1 and TRBJ2-5, with D perhaps TRBD1 or TRBD2 (5 bases each). Between the trimmed V and J ends, which lost 8 bases and 4 bases, there was a span of 20 bases. Germline CDR1 is DFQATT and CDR2 is SNEGSKA (reference sequence). The CDR3 runs to 14 residues.

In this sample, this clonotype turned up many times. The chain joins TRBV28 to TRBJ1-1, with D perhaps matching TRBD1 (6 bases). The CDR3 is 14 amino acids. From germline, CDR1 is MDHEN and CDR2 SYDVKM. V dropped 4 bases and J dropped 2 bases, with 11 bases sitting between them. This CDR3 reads CASSSTGPNTEAFF. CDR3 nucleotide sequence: TGTGCCAGCAGTTCGACAGGACCTAACACTGAAGCTTTCTTT.

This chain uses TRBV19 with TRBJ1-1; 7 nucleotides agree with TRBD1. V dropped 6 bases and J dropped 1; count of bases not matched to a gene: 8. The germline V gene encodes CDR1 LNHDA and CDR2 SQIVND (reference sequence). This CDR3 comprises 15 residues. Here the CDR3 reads CASRPLGTANTEAFF. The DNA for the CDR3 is TGTGCCAGTAGACCTCTTGGGACAGCGAACACTGAAGCTTTCTTT.

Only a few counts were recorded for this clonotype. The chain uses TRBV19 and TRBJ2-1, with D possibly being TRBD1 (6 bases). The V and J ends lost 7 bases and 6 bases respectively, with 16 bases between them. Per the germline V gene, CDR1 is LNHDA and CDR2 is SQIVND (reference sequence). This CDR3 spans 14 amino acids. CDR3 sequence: CASTGSDRFNEQFF. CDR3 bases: TGTGCCAGTACGGGATCGGACAGATTCAATGAGCAGTTCTTC.

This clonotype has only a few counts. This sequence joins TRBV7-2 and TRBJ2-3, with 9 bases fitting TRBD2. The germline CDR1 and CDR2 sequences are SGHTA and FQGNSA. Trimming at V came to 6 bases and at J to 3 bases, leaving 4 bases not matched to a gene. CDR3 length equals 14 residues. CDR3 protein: CASRASGETDTQYF. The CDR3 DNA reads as TGTGCCAGCAGAGCTAGCGGGGAAACAGATACGCAGTATTTT.

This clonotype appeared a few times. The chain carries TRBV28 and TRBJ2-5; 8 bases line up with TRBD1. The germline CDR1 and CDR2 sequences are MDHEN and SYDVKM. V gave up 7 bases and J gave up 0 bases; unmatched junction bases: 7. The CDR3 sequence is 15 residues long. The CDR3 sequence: CASTQGAGHQETQYF. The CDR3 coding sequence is TGTGCCAGCACCCAGGGGGCAGGCCACCAAGAGACCCAGTACTTC. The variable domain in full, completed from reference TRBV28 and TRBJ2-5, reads DVKVTQSSRYLVKRTGEKVFLECVQDMDHENMFWYRQDPGLGLRLIYFSYDVKMKEKGDIPEGYSVSREKKERFSLILESASTNQTSMYLCASTQGAGHQETQYFGPGTRLLVL.